Listed here is a single T cell receptor (beta chain). The sample is drawn from a study of T cells in Graves' hyperthyroidism and ophthalmopathy. There were TCR beta CDR3 regions amplified from RNA transcripts. During a first-round RT-PCR of the TCR CDR3, the HTBI primer set was used. TCRdb ran MiXCR on the multiplex PCR reads and lists one entry per CDR3 protein. The table records around 540,000 distinct CDR3 sequences, more than 15% of them present only once. CDR3 length: 14 residues. Germline V gene sequence: CDR1 LNHDA, CDR2 SQIVND (reference sequence). V was clipped by 3 bases and J by 1 base, with 9 bases between them.

The sample taken for sequencing was blood. This clonotype was sampled from a woman aged 25 to 45 with Graves' ophthalmopathy. This chain uses TRBV19 with TRBJ2-5, with D perhaps TRBD1 or TRBD2 (6 bases each). The CDR3 reads CASSIGGPQETQYF. For the CDR3, the DNA is TGTGCCAGTAGTATTGGGGGGCCCCAAGAGACCCAGTACTTC.